This T cell receptor (beta chain) is from a study of beta chain features in type 1 diabetes. Study outcomes and limitations: In type 1 diabetes patients, VDJ junctions had fewer insertions; deletions at these junctions were more frequent. The study found moderately but significantly shorter TCRB CDR3s in all four CD4+ subsets of Type 1 diabetes patients.

Points on this clone: Its antigen is undetermined.

Sequenced material consisted of expressed TCRB transcripts (all of the isolated RNA was reverse transcribed). Some clones are missing from TCRdb's copy, which holds only in-frame ones; the method was immunoSEQ multiplex PCR. Of hundreds of thousands of clones in the sample, around 30% were seen once. Every participating donor gave one draw, a heparinised blood sample averaging about 100 mL. CDR1 and CDR2 from the germline V gene are SGHNT and YYREEE (reference sequence). V lost 2 bases and J 4 bases, leaving 9 bases between the germline ends. This CDR3 has 13 amino acids. The V and J genes are TRBV5-4 and TRBJ2-5; the D is unclear. Source material: naive CD4+ T cells from blood. The clonotype was recovered from a man in his late teens or twenties in good health. CDR3 sequence (DNA): TGTGCCAGCAGCTTTTCAGTTGGAGAGACCCAGTACTTC. Amino acid sequence: CASSFSVGETQYF.